The rows below give T cell receptor beta chains drawn from one sample of a study of metastatic and nonmetastatic thyroid tumors. TCRdb re-called the PCR reads via MiXCR. Of around 45,000 clones listed, about 15% were seen once; the top ten hold 20% to 25%. Material for sequencing was blood. The receptors stem from a female donor with papillary thyroid cancer or a benign thyroid nodule (not recorded which). Some clones in this sample may be carry-over from other donors' samples. The CDR3 runs from the conserved cysteine through the conserved F or W.

j_call v_call cdr3_length cdr3_aa
TRBJ2-3 TRBV28 16 CASSPDRGLRTDTQYF
TRBJ2-5 TRBV20-1 12 CSARVGLEAQYF
TRBJ2-5 TRBV7-6 14 CASSPRAGWETQYF
TRBJ2-3 TRBV10-2 15 CASRMTGSSTDTQYF
TRBJ2-7 TRBV7-9 15 CASSSLGLSSYEQYF
TRBJ2-7 TRBV13 12 CASSAVSYEQYF
TRBJ1-2 TRBV27 16 CASSPSSTGANYGYTF
TRBJ1-1 TRBV6-2/TRBV6-3 14 CASNLLERGTEAFF
TRBJ2-3 TRBV9 13 CASSVGVTDTQYF
TRBJ1-2 TRBV28 15 CASGTGGSSLYGYTF
TRBJ2-7 TRBV12-5 14 CASCLTVLTYEQYF
TRBJ1-2 TRBV19 14 CASSINSVNYGYTF
TRBJ2-7 TRBV6-1 15 CASSDPDRGTYEQYF
TRBJ2-6 TRBV10-1 18 CASSDTQREATGANVLTF
TRBJ1-1 TRBV19 13 CASTWGFGTEAFF
TRBJ1-6 TRBV7-8 15 CASSPRSLYNSPLHF
TRBJ1-3 TRBV7-9 15 CASSYTGSSGNTIYF
TRBJ2-1 TRBV6-1 15 CASREAGRMPSQQFF
TRBJ1-2 TRBV5-4 14 CASSPGPFNYGYTF
TRBJ2-5 TRBV5-1 16 CASSLDPGQGGETQYF
TRBJ2-1 TRBV10-2 14 CASNEGTSVLEQFF
TRBJ2-2 TRBV12-3/TRBV12-4 13 CASVAGGPGELFF
TRBJ1-2 TRBV28 15 CASRRSQGAVYGYTF
TRBJ1-2 TRBV6-1 14 CASSEEGPVGGYTF
TRBJ2-5 TRBV20-1 14 CSARDLTSSAVDLF
TRBJ2-5 TRBV10-2 12 CASSENQETQYF
TRBJ2-3 TRBV30 11 CAWSPTDTQYF
TRBJ2-1 TRBV5-1 11 CASIRNNEQFF
TRBJ2-3 TRBV20-1 11 CSARREYTQYF
TRBJ2-4 TRBV24-1 13 CATKVQGENIQYF
TRBJ1-2 TRBV6-1 12 CASSLQHTGYTF
TRBJ2-2 TRBV12-5 14 CASFSGQDTGELFF
TRBJ2-7 TRBV27 15 CASSPLADYSYEQYF
TRBJ2-7 TRBV6-1 13 CASRGGGPGEQYF
TRBJ2-3 TRBV11-2 16 CASSSTGGRYTDTQYF